This is a list of T cell receptor beta chains from one sample in a study of T cell repertoires in cytomegalovirus infection. Using its own MiXCR run on the reads, TCRdb lists one record per CDR3 protein. Of roughly 320,000 distinct CDR3 sequences listed, roughly 9.3% were seen once; the top ten hold less than 3%. Sequencing was done on a sample of PBMCs. The receptors were gathered from a human donor in good health (CMV status not recorded). Some clones in this sample may be carry-over from other donors' samples. Both conserved end residues are part of each CDR3. Each record gives: CDR3 protein, CDR3 DNA, CDR3 length, V gene, J gene, clone size, D gene. The D gene is left open where the match is weak. Clone size, where shown, is once, few, many, or a class for clones that have expanded.

CDR3: CSARRDRGLNTEAFF
DNA: TGCAGTGCTAGGAGGGACAGGGGATTGAACACTGAAGCTTTCTTT
length: 15
V: TRBV20-1
J: TRBJ1-1
size: few
D: TRBD1

CDR3: CASFFRGANVLTF
DNA: TGTGCCAGCTTCTTCAGAGGGGCCAACGTCCTGACTTTC
length: 13
V: TRBV7-9
J: TRBJ2-6
size: NA
D: NA

CDR3: CASTNGGNTEAFF
DNA: TGTGCCAGCACCAACGGGGGGAACACTGAAGCTTTCTTT
length: 13
V: TRBV7-6
J: TRBJ1-1
size: NA
D: NA

CDR3: CASSLEQATMNTEAFF
DNA: TGCGCCAGCAGCTTGGAACAGGCGACTATGAACACTGAAGCTTTCTTT
length: 16
V: TRBV5-1
J: TRBJ1-1
size: many
D: NA

CDR3: CASYGGGETQYF
DNA: TGTGCCAGCTACGGAGGTGGAGAGACCCAGTACTTC
length: 12
V: TRBV6-2/TRBV6-3
J: TRBJ2-5
size: many
D: NA

CDR3: CASSDGWQYF
DNA: TGTGCCAGCAGTGATGGTTGGCAGTACTTC
length: 10
V: TRBV2
J: TRBJ2-7
size: many
D: NA

CDR3: CSVESGSNTEAFF
DNA: TGCAGCGTTGAATCAGGGTCGAACACTGAAGCTTTCTTT
length: 13
V: TRBV29-1
J: TRBJ1-1
size: NA
D: NA

CDR3: CASSLGPGVTGELFF
DNA: TGCGCCAGCAGCTTGGGTCCCGGGGTCACCGGGGAGCTGTTTTTT
length: 15
V: TRBV5-1
J: TRBJ2-2
size: many
D: NA

CDR3: CASSSRTGINNEKLFF
DNA: TGTGCCAGCTCATCCCGGACAGGGATCAATAATGAAAAACTGTTTTTT
length: 16
V: TRBV18
J: TRBJ1-4
size: many
D: TRBD1

CDR3: CASSPPGGRETQYF
DNA: TGTGCCAGCAGCCCTCCGGGGGGCAGGGAGACCCAGTACTTC
length: 14
V: TRBV7-9
J: TRBJ2-5
size: many
D: NA

CDR3: CASSFTTGRLADTQYF
DNA: TGTGCCAGCAGCTTTACGACAGGGAGGTTGGCAGATACGCAGTATTTT
length: 16
V: TRBV7-2
J: TRBJ2-3
size: many
D: NA

CDR3: CASSVDGIGSSYNEQFF
DNA: TGTGCCAGCAGTGTGGACGGTATAGGGAGCTCCTACAATGAGCAGTTCTTC
length: 17
V: TRBV5-4
J: TRBJ2-1
size: many
D: NA

CDR3: CASTSGTGDSYEQYF
DNA: TGTGCCAGCACCTCCGGGACAGGGGACTCCTACGAGCAGTACTTC
length: 15
V: TRBV2
J: TRBJ2-7
size: few
D: TRBD1

CDR3: CASSLTSGDTDTQYF
DNA: TGTGCCAGCAGCCTCACTAGCGGGGACACAGATACGCAGTATTTT
length: 15
V: TRBV7-2
J: TRBJ2-3
size: many
D: TRBD2

CDR3: CASSFPGGTGGPTDTQYF
DNA: TGTGCCAGCAGTTTCCCTGGTGGAACAGGGGGCCCCACAGATACGCAGTATTTT
length: 18
V: TRBV28
J: TRBJ2-3
size: NA
D: TRBD1

CDR3: CSARAYEGQGSGELFF
DNA: TGCAGTGCTAGAGCTTACGAGGGACAGGGGTCCGGGGAGCTGTTTTTT
length: 16
V: TRBV20-1
J: TRBJ2-2
size: NA
D: TRBD1

CDR3: CASSRVTGELFF
DNA: TGTGCCAGCAGTCGGGTCACCGGGGAGCTGTTTTTT
length: 12
V: TRBV28
J: TRBJ2-2
size: many
D: NA

CDR3: CSARRDTQYF
DNA: TGCAGTGCTAGGAGGGATACGCAGTATTTT
length: 10
V: TRBV20-1
J: TRBJ2-3
size: few
D: NA

CDR3: CASSVGFYGYTF
DNA: TGTGCCAGCAGCGTAGGATTCTATGGCTACACCTTC
length: 12
V: TRBV7-2
J: TRBJ1-2
size: many
D: NA

CDR3: CASSQDFQAQETQYF
DNA: TGTGCCAGCAGCCAAGATTTCCAGGCTCAAGAGACCCAGTACTTC
length: 15
V: TRBV4-2
J: TRBJ2-5
size: NA
D: NA

CDR3: CASSLWGADEQYF
DNA: TGTGCCAGCAGCTTATGGGGGGCGGACGAGCAGTACTTC
length: 13
V: TRBV7-9
J: TRBJ2-7
size: many
D: NA

CDR3: CASNQGAIGMNTEAFF
DNA: TGCGCCAGCAACCAGGGGGCTATAGGAATGAACACTGAAGCTTTCTTT
length: 16
V: TRBV5-1
J: TRBJ1-1
size: many
D: TRBD1

CDR3: CASSSGLAGARLHEQFF
DNA: TGTGCCAGCAGCTCTGGACTAGCGGGGGCCCGCCTCCATGAGCAGTTCTTC
length: 17
V: TRBV6-2/TRBV6-3
J: TRBJ2-1
size: many
D: TRBD2

CDR3: CASSLPLNEQFF
DNA: TGTGCCAGCAGCCTACCCCTAAATGAGCAGTTCTTC
length: 12
V: TRBV12-3/TRBV12-4
J: TRBJ2-1
size: many
D: NA

CDR3: CASSGDRGYTEAFF
DNA: TGTGCCAGCAGTGGAGACAGGGGATACACTGAAGCTTTCTTT
length: 14
V: TRBV6-8
J: TRBJ1-1
size: few
D: TRBD1

CDR3: CASSLGLAGAEQFF
DNA: TGTGCCAGCAGTTTAGGTCTAGCGGGGGCTGAGCAGTTCTTC
length: 14
V: TRBV12-3/TRBV12-4
J: TRBJ2-1
size: many
D: TRBD2

CDR3: CATSYGREGTDTQYF
DNA: TGTGCCACCAGTTACGGGAGAGAAGGCACAGATACGCAGTATTTT
length: 15
V: TRBV6-2/TRBV6-3
J: TRBJ2-3
size: many
D: NA

CDR3: CASSPDPQETQYF
DNA: TGTGCCAGCTCACCAGATCCCCAAGAGACCCAGTACTTC
length: 13
V: TRBV18
J: TRBJ2-5
size: NA
D: NA

CDR3: CASSLIPGQGNSPLHF
DNA: TGTGCCAGCAGCTTAATCCCGGGACAGGGTAATTCACCCCTCCACTTT
length: 16
V: TRBV7-2
J: TRBJ1-6
size: many
D: TRBD1

CDR3: CSATDVWKPDTQYF
DNA: TGCAGTGCCACGGACGTTTGGAAGCCAGATACGCAGTATTTT
length: 14
V: TRBV20-1
J: TRBJ2-3
size: many
D: NA

CDR3: CASSPLGTSGGETQYF
DNA: TGTGCCAGCAGCCCGCTAGGGACTAGCGGGGGGGAGACCCAGTACTTC
length: 16
V: TRBV7-2
J: TRBJ2-5
size: many
D: TRBD2

CDR3: CSGGTEAFF
DNA: TGCAGCGGGGGTACTGAAGCTTTCTTT
length: 9
V: TRBV29-1
J: TRBJ1-1
size: many
D: NA

CDR3: CASRHLEDLAKNIQYF
DNA: TGTGCCAGCCGACATTTGGAGGATTTGGCCAAAAACATTCAGTACTTC
length: 16
V: TRBV28
J: TRBJ2-4
size: many
D: NA

CDR3: CANSRGEAGRETQYF
DNA: TGTGCCAACTCCCGTGGGGAGGCGGGCCGGGAGACCCAGTACTTC
length: 15
V: TRBV7-9
J: TRBJ2-5
size: many
D: NA

CDR3: CASSHTSGGQRNEQFF
DNA: TGTGCCAGCAGTCATACTAGCGGGGGGCAACGCAATGAGCAGTTCTTC
length: 16
V: TRBV6-2/TRBV6-3
J: TRBJ2-1
size: many
D: TRBD2

CDR3: CASSTRQGAYEQYF
DNA: TGTGCCAGCAGCACGCGACAGGGGGCCTACGAGCAGTACTTC
length: 14
V: TRBV7-2
J: TRBJ2-7
size: many
D: TRBD1

CDR3: CASSLYQGPYEQYF
DNA: TGTGCCAGCAGCTTATATCAGGGGCCATACGAGCAGTACTTC
length: 14
V: TRBV7-9
J: TRBJ2-7
size: many
D: NA

CDR3: CASSFSTIGDTGYTF
DNA: TGTGCCAGCAGTTTTTCAACGATCGGAGACACTGGCTACACCTTC
length: 15
V: TRBV28
J: TRBJ1-2
size: many
D: NA

CDR3: CSQAGAFTDTQYF
DNA: TGCAGTCAGGCGGGGGCCTTTACAGATACGCAGTATTTT
length: 13
V: TRBV20-1
J: TRBJ2-3
size: many
D: NA

CDR3: CSAVGILGTQYF
DNA: TGCAGTGCTGTCGGGATACTTGGGACCCAGTACTTC
length: 12
V: TRBV20-1
J: TRBJ2-5
size: many
D: NA

CDR3: CASRGASGGAYEQFF
DNA: TGTGCCAGCAGGGGAGCTAGCGGGGGGGCCTATGAGCAGTTCTTC
length: 15
V: TRBV6-5
J: TRBJ2-1
size: NA
D: TRBD2

CDR3: CSVVAGSKNIQYF
DNA: TGCAGCGTTGTGGCAGGGTCTAAAAACATTCAGTACTTC
length: 13
V: TRBV29-1
J: TRBJ2-4
size: NA
D: NA

CDR3: CASSLVSGMAYNSPLHF
DNA: TGTGCCAGCAGCTTAGTTTCGGGAATGGCTTATAATTCACCCCTCCACTTT
length: 17
V: TRBV7-8
J: TRBJ1-6
size: many
D: NA

CDR3: CASSPLTERGTQYF
DNA: TGTGCCAGCAGCCCTCTGACTGAGAGAGGGACCCAGTACTTC
length: 14
V: TRBV3-1
J: TRBJ2-5
size: NA
D: NA

CDR3: CASSILGGEGYNEQFF
DNA: TGTGCCAGCAGTATTCTGGGAGGGGAAGGCTACAATGAGCAGTTCTTC
length: 16
V: TRBV12-3/TRBV12-4
J: TRBJ2-1
size: many
D: TRBD2

CDR3: CASQRASNMNEQFF
DNA: TGTGCCAGCCAGAGGGCTAGCAATATGAATGAGCAGTTCTTC
length: 14
V: TRBV2
J: TRBJ2-1
size: few
D: NA

CDR3: CASSLGGGSNQPQHF
DNA: TGTGCCAGCAGCCTAGGGGGCGGGAGCAATCAGCCCCAGCATTTT
length: 15
V: TRBV7-2
J: TRBJ1-5
size: many
D: TRBD1

CDR3: CASSQELGRNYGYTF
DNA: TGCGCCAGCAGCCAAGAACTGGGGAGGAACTATGGCTACACCTTC
length: 15
V: TRBV4-3
J: TRBJ1-2
size: NA
D: NA

CDR3: CASSFQGSYNEQFF
DNA: TGTGCCAGCAGTTTTCAGGGTTCCTACAATGAGCAGTTCTTC
length: 14
V: TRBV27
J: TRBJ2-1
size: NA
D: NA

CDR3: CASSFEDPRGQGLPVNEQFF
DNA: TGTGCCAGCAGTTTCGAGGATCCTCGGGGACAGGGGTTGCCGGTCAATGAGCAGTTCTTC
length: 20
V: TRBV28
J: TRBJ2-1
size: many
D: TRBD1

CDR3: CASSHRDPSTDTQYF
DNA: TGTGCCAGCAGTCACAGAGACCCGAGCACAGATACGCAGTATTTT
length: 15
V: TRBV6-5
J: TRBJ2-3
size: NA
D: NA

CDR3: CASTRQRGGGETQYF
DNA: TGTGCCAGCACCCGCCAGCGGGGGGGCGGCGAGACCCAGTACTTC
length: 15
V: TRBV12-3/TRBV12-4
J: TRBJ2-5
size: few
D: TRBD2

CDR3: CASSWPGNKGDTQYF
DNA: TGTGCCAGCAGCTGGCCGGGAAATAAAGGAGATACGCAGTATTTT
length: 15
V: TRBV7-8
J: TRBJ2-3
size: many
D: NA

CDR3: CASSYVFSGPTGELFF
DNA: TGTGCCAGCAGTTACGTATTCTCAGGACCCACCGGGGAGCTGTTTTTT
length: 16
V: TRBV12-3/TRBV12-4
J: TRBJ2-2
size: many
D: NA

CDR3: CASIKRGQTGDTQYF
DNA: TGTGCCAGTATCAAGAGGGGGCAGACTGGAGATACGCAGTATTTT
length: 15
V: TRBV19
J: TRBJ2-3
size: few
D: TRBD1